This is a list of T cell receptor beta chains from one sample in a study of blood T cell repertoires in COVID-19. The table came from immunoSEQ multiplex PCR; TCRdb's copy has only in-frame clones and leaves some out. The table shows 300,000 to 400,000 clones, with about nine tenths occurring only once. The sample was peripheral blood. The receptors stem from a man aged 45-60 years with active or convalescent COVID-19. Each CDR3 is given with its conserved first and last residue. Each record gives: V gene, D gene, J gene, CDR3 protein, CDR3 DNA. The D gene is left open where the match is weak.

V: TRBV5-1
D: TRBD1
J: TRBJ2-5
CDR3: CASSLAGTGQETQYF
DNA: TGCGCCAGCAGCTTGGCGGGGACAGGTCAAGAGACCCAGTACTTC

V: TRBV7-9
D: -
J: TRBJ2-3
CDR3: CASSSADSDTQYF
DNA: TGTGCCAGCAGCTCCGCTGACAGTGATACGCAGTATTTT

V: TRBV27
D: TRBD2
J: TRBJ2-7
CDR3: CASSLIRAGTSSEQYF
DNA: TGTGCCAGCAGTTTAATCAGGGCCGGGACTAGTAGCGAGCAGTACTTC

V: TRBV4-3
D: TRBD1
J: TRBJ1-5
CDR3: CASSHTGQIASQPQHF
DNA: TGCGCCAGCAGCCACACGGGACAGATAGCCAGTCAGCCCCAGCATTTT

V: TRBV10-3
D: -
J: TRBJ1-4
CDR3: CATRTDPNEKLFF
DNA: TGTGCCACCCGGACAGATCCTAATGAAAAACTGTTTTTT

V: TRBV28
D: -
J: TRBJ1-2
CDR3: CASSRQVYGYTF
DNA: TGTGCCAGCAGCAGACAGGTCTATGGCTACACCTTC

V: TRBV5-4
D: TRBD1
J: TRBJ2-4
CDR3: CASSMDRVTYIQYF
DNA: TGTGCCAGCAGCATGGACAGGGTAACGTACATTCAGTACTTC

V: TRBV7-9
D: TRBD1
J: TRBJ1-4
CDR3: CASSRDRASNEKLFF
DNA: TGTGCCAGCAGCCGAGACAGGGCAAGCAATGAAAAACTGTTTTTT

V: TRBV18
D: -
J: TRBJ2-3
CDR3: CASSGDRPYTDTQYF
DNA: TGTGCCAGCTCCGGAGACAGGCCCTACACAGATACGCAGTATTTT

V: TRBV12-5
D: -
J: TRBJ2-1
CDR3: CASGPHGNEQFF
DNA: TGTGCTAGTGGTCCCCACGGGAATGAGCAGTTCTTC